The T cell receptor beta chain under discussion was sequenced for a study of T cells after yellow fever vaccination. TCRdb reprocessed the 5' RACE reads with MiXCR, giving one entry per CDR3 protein. The sample carries approximately 110,000 distinct CDR3 sequences, 8% to 9.5% recorded once. This clonotype was observed a few times. Antigen unknown. V shed 0 bases and J shed 6 bases, with 10 bases lying between them. The CDR3 has 13 residues. The germline gives CDR1 SGHRS, CDR2 YFSETQ. Notes on the study in general: Weaker overall, the secondary response nonetheless peaked faster (day 5 versus 15).

Source: CD8+ T cells sorted from PBMCs, taken 45 days after the yellow fever booster vaccination. The TCR sequence derives from a man aged 30 to 39 who received the YFV17D yellow fever vaccine. The rearrangement uses TRBV5-1 and TRBJ2-7, with D perhaps TRBD1 or TRBD2 (5 bases each). CDR3 nucleotide sequence: TGCGCCAGCAGCTTGGGGGGGAGACCCGAGCAGTACTTC. Translating it yields CASSLGGRPEQYF.